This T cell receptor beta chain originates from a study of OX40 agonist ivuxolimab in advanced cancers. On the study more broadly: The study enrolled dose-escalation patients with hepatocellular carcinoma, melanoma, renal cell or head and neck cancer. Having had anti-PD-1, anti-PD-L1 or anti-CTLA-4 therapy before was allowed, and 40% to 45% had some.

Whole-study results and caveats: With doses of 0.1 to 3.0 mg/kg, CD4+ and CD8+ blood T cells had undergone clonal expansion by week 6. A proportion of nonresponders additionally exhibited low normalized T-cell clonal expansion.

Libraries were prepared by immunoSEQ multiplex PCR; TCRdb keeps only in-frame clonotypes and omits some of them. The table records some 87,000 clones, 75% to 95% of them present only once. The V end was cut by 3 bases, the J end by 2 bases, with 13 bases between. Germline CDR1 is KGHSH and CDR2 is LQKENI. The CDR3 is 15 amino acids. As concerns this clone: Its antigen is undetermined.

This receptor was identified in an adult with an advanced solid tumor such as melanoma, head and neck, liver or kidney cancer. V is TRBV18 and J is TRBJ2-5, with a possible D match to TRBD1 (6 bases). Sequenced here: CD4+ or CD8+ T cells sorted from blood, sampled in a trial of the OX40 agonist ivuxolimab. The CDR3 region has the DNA TGTGCCAGCTCACCCAGTACAGGGATTCAAGAGACCCAGTACTTC. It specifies CASSPSTGIQETQYF.